Each of the 15 T cell receptor beta chains below was sequenced from the same sample in a study of identifying expanded T cells in peripheral blood. Libraries were prepared by immunoSEQ multiplex PCR; TCRdb keeps only in-frame clonotypes and omits some of them. Of approximately 100,000 clones in the sample, 88% were seen once. The sequencing sample was made of blood. The receptors originated from a person aged 18 to 69 in good health.

The gene calls are TRBV12-1 and TRBJ2-7; TRBD2 is the table's D call and was not checked against the DNA. TRBV12-1 is given as a pseudogene. This CDR3 contains 16 residues. This CDR3 reads CASSFAQSGPPSEQYF. The CDR3, as DNA: TGTGCCAGCAGCTTTGCGCAATCGGGTCCACCTAGTGAGCAGTACTTC.

This clone occurred once. V and J are TRBV6-5 and TRBJ2-3; unclear D gene. The CDR3 has 11 residues. Trimming stripped 3 bases from V and 6 bases from J, with 4 bases between. Germline assignment: CDR1 MNHEY and CDR2 SVGAGI. The CDR3: CASSYRDTQYF. The CDR3 DNA sequence: TGTGCCAGCAGTTATAGGGATACGCAGTATTTT.

This sequence joins TRBV5-1 and TRBJ2-2, with 8 nucleotides matching TRBD1. The CDR3 extends over 13 amino acids. Trimming removed 1 base from V and 7 bases from J; junction bases left unmatched: 0. CDR1 SGHRS and CDR2 YFSETQ come from the germline V gene. CDR3 bases: TGCGCCAGCAGCTTGACAGGGGGCGGGGAGCTGTTTTTT. As protein: CASSLTGGGELFF.

The rearrangement links TRBV9 to TRBJ2-7; D call uncertain. Trimming stripped 3 bases from V and 0 bases from J, with 7 bases between. The CDR3 runs 13 residues. Germline V gives CDR1 SGDLS, CDR2 YYNGEE. In DNA form, the CDR3 reads TGTGCCAGCAGCGCAGGAAGCTCCTACGAGCAGTACTTC. Translation gives CASSAGSSYEQYF.

The rearrangement uses TRBV7-2 and TRBJ2-7; maybe TRBD1 (6 bases). V dropped 7 bases and J dropped 0 bases, with 19 bases sitting between them. The CDR3 is 16 amino acids. Germline V gene sequence: CDR1 SGHTA, CDR2 FQGNSA. The CDR3 reads CASTYFGTQSSYEQYF. The CDR3 DNA reads as TGTGCCAGCACCTATTTCGGGACACAGAGCTCCTACGAGCAGTACTTC.

The chain couples TRBV28 to TRBJ2-5, with 8 bases lining up with TRBD1. Germline-derived CDR1 and CDR2 are MDHEN and SYDVKM. V gave up 4 bases and J gave up 1 base; unmatched junction bases: 8. The CDR3 spans 16 residues. The CDR3 DNA follows: TGTGCCAGCAGTTCAACGAGACAGGGGATCCAAGAGACCCAGTACTTC. Translation: CASSSTRQGIQETQYF.

J is TRBJ2-7 and V is TRBV14, with D tentatively TRBD2 (5 bases). CDR1 and CDR2 from the germline V gene are SGHDN and FVKESK. The V and J ends lost 4 bases and 3 bases respectively, with 7 bases between them. The CDR3 runs 12 residues. The CDR3, as DNA: TGTGCCAGCAGCCCTGGGAGCTACGAGCAGTACTTC. Encoded protein: CASSPGSYEQYF.

The chain joins TRBV5-1 to TRBJ2-6; D gene unclear. The V end lost 2 bases, the J end lost 3 bases, and 12 bases lay between the germline ends. Germline V gene lookup returns CDR1 SGHRS and CDR2 YFSETQ. There are 16 residues in the CDR3. Written as DNA, the CDR3 is TGCGCCAGCAGCTTCGCCCTCTCCGGTGGGGCCAACGTCCTGACTTTC. It is translated as CASSFALSGGANVLTF.

The rearrangement uses TRBV4-3 and TRBJ2-1, with 7 bases identical to TRBD1. V lost 0 bases to trimming and J lost 3 bases; unmatched junction nucleotides: 8. The germline V gene encodes CDR1 LGHNA and CDR2 YSLEER. The CDR3 has 17 amino acids. CDR3 sequence (DNA): TGCGCCAGCAGCCAAGACGGGGCGACAGGGATCTACAATGAGCAGTTCTTC. Translation: CASSQDGATGIYNEQFF.

V gene TRBV7-2 combines with J gene TRBJ1-5, with D tentatively TRBD1 (6 bases). The CDR3 totals 15 residues. Trimming removed 1 base from V and 4 bases from J, with 11 bases in between. Looked up from germline, CDR1 is SGHTA and CDR2 is FQGNSA. CDR3 nucleotides: TGTGCCAGCAGCTTAGTTTGGCAGGGGAATCAGCCCCAGCATTTT. Translating gives CASSLVWQGNQPQHF.

The gene calls are TRBV5-5 and TRBJ2-7; the D gene is possibly TRBD1 (7 bases). The CDR3 spans 16 residues. Per the germline V gene, CDR1 is SGHKS and CDR2 is YYEKEE (reference sequence). V gave up 3 bases and J gave up 2 bases, with 18 bases separating them. The CDR3 nucleotides read TGTGCCAGCAGCTGGAGGGGGACAGCTATTACCTACGAGCAGTACTTC. This codes for CASSWRGTAITYEQYF.

The chain joins TRBV6-5 to TRBJ2-5, with D possibly matching TRBD2 (6 bases). This CDR3 has 16 residues. Per germline, CDR1 MNHEY and CDR2 SVGAGI. Trimming stripped 4 bases from V and 1 base from J, with 16 bases between. The CDR3 region has the DNA TGTGCCAGCAGTTCCCTGGGGACGGAGGGCCAAGAGACCCAGTACTTC. Its translation: CASSSLGTEGQETQYF.

V is TRBV10-2 and J is TRBJ1-1; a possible D gene is TRBD1 (5 bases). V lost 3 bases and J 6 bases, leaving 20 bases between the germline ends. Germline V CDR1 and CDR2: WSHSY, SAAADI. This CDR3 has 16 residues. CDR3 coding DNA: TGCGCCAGCAGTGAACGGTTGACGGGGGGAATCCCTGAAGCTTTCTTT. It yields the protein CASSERLTGGIPEAFF.

This clone came up once. The chain carries TRBV5-4 and TRBJ1-3; 7 nucleotides align to TRBD1. Germline V lookup: CDR1 SGHNT, CDR2 YYREEE (reference sequence). The CDR3 spans 15 residues. After removal of 4 bases from V and 9 bases from J, the junction contained 13 bases not matched to a gene. The CDR3 coding sequence is TGTGCCAGCAGCCCGGGACAGCCGTCGGGCGTCACCATATATTTT. It encodes CASSPGQPSGVTIYF. The full variable domain, its missing parts supplied by reference TRBV5-4 and TRBJ1-3, is ETGVTQSPTHLIKTRGQQVTLRCSSQSGHNTVSWYQQALGQGPQFIFQYYREEENGRGNFPPRFSGLQFPNYSSELNVNALELDDSALYLCASSPGQPSGVTIYFGEGSWLTVV.

The rearrangement joins TRBV4-3 to TRBJ2-7; 8 bases align to TRBD2. The CDR3 contains 16 residues. The germline gives CDR1 LGHNA, CDR2 YSLEER. J lost 3 bases, V lost 4 bases, and 11 bases had no gene match. The CDR3 loop reads CASSPTPAGDYYEQYF. CDR3 in DNA: TGCGCCAGCAGCCCCACGCCAGCGGGAGATTACTACGAGCAGTACTTC.